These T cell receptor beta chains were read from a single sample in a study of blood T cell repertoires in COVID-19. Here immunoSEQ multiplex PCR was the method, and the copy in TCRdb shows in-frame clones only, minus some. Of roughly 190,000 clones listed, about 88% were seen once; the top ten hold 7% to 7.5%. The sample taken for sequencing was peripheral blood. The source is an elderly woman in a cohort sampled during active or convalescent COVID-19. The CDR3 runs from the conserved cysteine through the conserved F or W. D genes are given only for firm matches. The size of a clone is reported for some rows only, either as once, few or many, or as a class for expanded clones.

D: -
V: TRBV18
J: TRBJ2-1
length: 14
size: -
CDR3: CASSPESSYNEQFF
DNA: TGTGCCAGCTCACCAGAGAGCTCCTACAATGAGCAGTTCTTC

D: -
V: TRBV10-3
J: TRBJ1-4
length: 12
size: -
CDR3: CAISESQGKLFF
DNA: TGTGCCATCAGTGAGTCGCAGGGGAAACTGTTTTTT

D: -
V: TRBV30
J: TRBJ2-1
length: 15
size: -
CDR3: CAWGPGLSSYNEQFF
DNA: TGTGCCTGGGGGCCGGGACTGAGCTCCTACAATGAGCAGTTCTTC

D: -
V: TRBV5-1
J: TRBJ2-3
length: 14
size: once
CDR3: CASRQTGSTDTQYF
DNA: TGCGCCAGCAGGCAGACAGGTAGCACAGATACGCAGTATTTT

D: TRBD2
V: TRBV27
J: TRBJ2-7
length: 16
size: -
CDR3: CASSRLAGVTSYEQYF
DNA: TGTGCCAGCAGCCGACTAGCGGGGGTGACTTCCTACGAGCAGTACTTC

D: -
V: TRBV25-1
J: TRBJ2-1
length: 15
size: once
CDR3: CASSPPGHSSDEQFF
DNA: TGTGCCAGCAGTCCCCCTGGACACTCGAGCGATGAGCAGTTCTTC

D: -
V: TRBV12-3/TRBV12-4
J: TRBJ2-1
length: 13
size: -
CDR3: CASSKTSQGEQFF
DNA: TGTGCCAGCAGTAAGACTAGTCAGGGTGAGCAGTTCTTC

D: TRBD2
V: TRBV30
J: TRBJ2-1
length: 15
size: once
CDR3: CAWSPPPTSFTEQFF
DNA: TGTGCCTGGAGTCCCCCCCCGACTAGCTTTACTGAGCAGTTCTTC

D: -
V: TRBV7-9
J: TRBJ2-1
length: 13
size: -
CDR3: CASDLTAGIEQFF
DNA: TGTGCCAGCGATTTAACAGCTGGTATAGAGCAGTTCTTC

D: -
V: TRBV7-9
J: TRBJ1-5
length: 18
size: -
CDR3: CASSSHPFGRGSNQPQHF
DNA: TGTGCCAGCAGCTCACACCCTTTTGGACGGGGAAGCAATCAGCCCCAGCATTTT

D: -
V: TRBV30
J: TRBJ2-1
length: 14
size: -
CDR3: CAWNLGQAGDEQFF
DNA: TGTGCCTGGAATCTGGGACAGGCGGGGGATGAGCAGTTCTTC

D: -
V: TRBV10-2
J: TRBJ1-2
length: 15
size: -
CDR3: CASSESVEGDYGYTF
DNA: TGCGCCAGCAGTGAGTCAGTCGAGGGAGACTATGGCTACACCTTC

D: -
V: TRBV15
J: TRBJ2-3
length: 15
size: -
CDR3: CATGLDGGGADTQYF
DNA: TGTGCCACCGGCCTAGACGGAGGAGGGGCGGATACGCAGTATTTT

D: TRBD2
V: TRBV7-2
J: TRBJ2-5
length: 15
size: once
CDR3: CASSLALLGSGVPYF
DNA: TGTGCCAGCAGCTTAGCCCTCCTGGGGAGCGGGGTGCCTTACTTC

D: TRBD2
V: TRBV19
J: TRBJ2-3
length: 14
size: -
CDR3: CASSEAGATDTQYF
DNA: TGTGCCAGTAGTGAAGCGGGGGCCACAGATACGCAGTATTTT

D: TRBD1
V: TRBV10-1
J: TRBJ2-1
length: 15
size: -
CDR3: CASSEYGRGFNEQFF
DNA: TGCGCCAGCAGTGAGTATGGCAGGGGGTTCAATGAGCAGTTCTTC

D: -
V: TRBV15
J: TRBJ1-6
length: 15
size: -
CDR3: CATSRDREPLSPLHF
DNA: TGTGCCACCAGCAGAGATCGTGAGCCTCTGTCACCCCTCCACTTT

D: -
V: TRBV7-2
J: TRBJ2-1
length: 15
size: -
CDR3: CASSLDGTPGNEQFF
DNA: TGTGCCAGCAGCTTAGACGGGACTCCCGGGAATGAGCAGTTCTTC

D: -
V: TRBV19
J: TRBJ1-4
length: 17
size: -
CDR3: CASSNRFGQKLGEKLFF
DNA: TGTGCCAGTAGTAATCGGTTTGGACAGAAGTTAGGCGAAAAACTGTTTTTT